This T cell receptor (beta chain) was sequenced for a study of blood T cell repertoires in COVID-19. The protocol was immunoSEQ multiplex PCR, while the TCRdb copy is restricted to in-frame clones and leaves out a portion. The sample contains about 110,000 clones, 85% to 95% of which appear only once. Germline-derived CDR1 and CDR2 are LNHDA and SQIVND (reference sequence). The CDR3 runs to 16 residues. J was trimmed by 8 bases and V by 6 bases; bases with no gene match: 17. The TCR was taken from a woman aged 30 to 39 with acute or convalescent COVID-19. The chain has TRBV19 and TRBJ1-2, with 8 bases identical to TRBD1. Specimen: peripheral blood. CDR3 sequence (DNA): TGTGCCAGTAGACCGACTGACAGGGGCGCGATCTACGGCTACACCTTC. Translating it yields CASRPTDRGAIYGYTF.